These T cell receptor beta chains were read from a single sample in a study of OX40 agonist ivuxolimab in advanced cancers. Data came from immunoSEQ multiplex PCR; TCRdb stores just in-frame clones and leaves some out. In the table there are fewer than 90,000 clones, approximately 86% of which are singletons. Sequencing used CD4+ or CD8+ T cells sorted from blood, obtained in a trial of the OX40 agonist ivuxolimab. The receptors stem from an adult with an advanced solid tumor such as melanoma, head and neck, liver or kidney cancer. CDR3s include the opening cysteine and the closing phenylalanine or tryptophan. D genes are given only for firm matches. Some rows have no size entry. The others give once, few or many, or a class for an expanded clone.

d_gene	v_gene	abundance	j_gene	len	CDR3nt	CDR3aa
NA	TRBV7-2	NA	TRBJ1-5	12	TGTGCCAGCAGCCAGGATTATCAGCCCCAGCATTTT	CASSQDYQPQHF
TRBD1	TRBV28	few	TRBJ1-5	13	TGTGCCAGCGTTGGGACAGACAATCAGCCCCAGCATTTT	CASVGTDNQPQHF
NA	TRBV6-1	NA	TRBJ1-6	13	TGTGCCAGCAGTGAGACAGCCAATTCACCCCTCCACTTT	CASSETANSPLHF
NA	TRBV12-2	NA	TRBJ1-2	15	TGTGCAAGTCGCTTACTGGGACAGGGGGACTATGGCTACACCTTC	CASRLLGQGDYGYTF
TRBD1	TRBV19	NA	TRBJ2-3	15	TGTGCCAGTAGTGCGACAGGGGGCAATATGGATACGCAGTATTTT	CASSATGGNMDTQYF
NA	TRBV5-1	NA	TRBJ2-5	14	TGCGCCAGCAGCTTGCCGGACCTCCAAGAGACCCAGTACTTC	CASSLPDLQETQYF
NA	TRBV23-1	NA	TRBJ2-3	13	TGCGCCAGCGGACGGGGTCAAGCGGATACGCAGTATTTT	CASGRGQADTQYF
TRBD1	TRBV7-3	NA	TRBJ2-2	18	TGTGCCAGCAGCTTATCGGGGGCCGGGACAGGGATGTCAGGGGAGCTGTTTTTT	CASSLSGAGTGMSGELFF
NA	TRBV6-5	NA	TRBJ1-2	11	TGTGCCAGCAGCCAGGGTAACGGCTACACCTTC	CASSQGNGYTF
NA	TRBV6-1	NA	TRBJ1-5	16	TGTGCCAGCAGTGAAGGGGGAACGCGGGGCAATCAGCCCCAGCATTTT	CASSEGGTRGNQPQHF
NA	TRBV7-2	NA	TRBJ2-1	12	TGTGCCAGCAGCTTTACACGGGGCGGGCAGTTCTTC	CASSFTRGGQFF
NA	TRBV5-6	NA	TRBJ1-2	13	TGTGCCAGCAGCTTGGATTGGACGGGTGGCTACACCTTC	CASSLDWTGGYTF
NA	TRBV5-4	NA	TRBJ1-6	13	TGTGCCAGCAGCCCTAGACAAGATTCACCCCTCCACTTT	CASSPRQDSPLHF
TRBD1	TRBV11-2	NA	TRBJ1-4	15	TGTGCCAGCAGCTTAGGGACAGGGGCCCTAGAAAAACTGTTTTTT	CASSLGTGALEKLFF
NA	TRBV7-9	NA	TRBJ1-1	16	TGTGCCACCACGGAGGACAGACGGAGATCGAACACTGAAGCTTTCTTT	CATTEDRRRSNTEAFF
NA	TRBV19	few	TRBJ1-1	12	TGTGCCAGTAGTATAGAACAGACTGAAGCTTTCTTT	CASSIEQTEAFF
TRBD1	TRBV28	NA	TRBJ2-7	13	TGTGCCAGCAGTATGACAGGGGCCTACGAGCAGTACTTC	CASSMTGAYEQYF
NA	TRBV7-3	NA	TRBJ2-5	15	TGTGCCAGCAGCTTAGCTGGGGCGACCGTGGAGACCCAGTACTTC	CASSLAGATVETQYF
TRBD2	TRBV11-2	NA	TRBJ2-7	15	TGTGCCAGCAGCTTATCCTCGGGGGGGCTGCCCGAGCAGTACTTC	CASSLSSGGLPEQYF
NA	TRBV28	NA	TRBJ2-3	16	TGTGCCAGCACCCTAACCCGGGGTTTTGGCACAGATACGCAGTATTTT	CASTLTRGFGTDTQYF
NA	TRBV27	NA	TRBJ1-1	16	TGTGCCAGCAGTTTGAGGGTGGCAAACGGGTACACTGAAGCTTTCTTT	CASSLRVANGYTEAFF
NA	TRBV4-1	NA	TRBJ2-3	13	TGCGCCAGCAGCCAAGGGTTGGCAGATACGCAGTATTTT	CASSQGLADTQYF
NA	TRBV12-5	NA	TRBJ1-1	16	TGTGCTAGTGGTCCGACCACGTGGCAGCCCAACACTGAAGCTTTCTTT	CASGPTTWQPNTEAFF
NA	TRBV10-1	NA	TRBJ1-3	16	TGCGCCAGCAGTGAGTCCCCGACTTCCTCTGGAAACACCATATATTTT	CASSESPTSSGNTIYF
NA	TRBV7-6	NA	TRBJ2-3	15	TGTGCCAGCAGCGCTATGAGGGGGGCAACTGATACGCAGTATTTT	CASSAMRGATDTQYF
NA	TRBV11-3	NA	TRBJ2-5	13	TGTGCCAGCAGCCGCAGGGACCAAGAGACCCAGTACTTC	CASSRRDQETQYF
NA	TRBV2	NA	TRBJ1-6	12	TGTGCCAGCAGTGAAAGTTTATGGGCCCTCCACTTT	CASSESLWALHF
NA	TRBV7-2	once	TRBJ1-1	13	TGTGCCAGCAGCCCCGCGGGGGTTGCTGAAGCTTTCTTT	CASSPAGVAEAFF
TRBD1	TRBV29-1	NA	TRBJ2-7	13	TGCAGCGTTGAAACGACAGGGCTCGACGAGCAGTACTTC	CSVETTGLDEQYF
NA	TRBV11-2	few	TRBJ1-1	14	TGTGCCAGCAGCTTAGATCTGGGGTCGGATGGAGCTTTCTTT	CASSLDLGSDGAFF
NA	TRBV20-1	NA	TRBJ2-3	11	TGCAGTGTTTCGGGTCAAGATACGCAGTATTTT	CSVSGQDTQYF
NA	TRBV19	once	TRBJ2-3	13	TGTGCCAGTAGTTCCCCAGGCACAGATACGCAGTATTTT	CASSSPGTDTQYF
NA	TRBV7-2	few	TRBJ1-1	12	TGTGCCACTAGACAGACGAACACTGAAGCTTTCTTT	CATRQTNTEAFF
NA	TRBV7-9	NA	TRBJ1-5	18	TGTGCCAGCAGCTCATGGACGCAACAGGGAAGGGAGATACGGCCCCAGCATTTT	CASSSWTQQGREIRPQHF
NA	TRBV27	NA	TRBJ1-2	13	TGTGCCAGCAGTTTAGCGGGCGTTGAGGGCTACACCTTC	CASSLAGVEGYTF
TRBD1	TRBV28	NA	TRBJ1-2	16	TGTGCCAGCAGTTTCGGGACAGGGGGCCCTAACTATGGCTACACCTTC	CASSFGTGGPNYGYTF
NA	TRBV7-9	NA	TRBJ1-4	13	TGTGCCAGCAGCTTAGGGACCAATGAAAAACTGTTTTTT	CASSLGTNEKLFF
NA	TRBV5-4	NA	TRBJ2-5	17	TGTGCCAGCAGCCATAGCAGCTCGGGGCTCGATAGTGAGACCCAGTACTTC	CASSHSSSGLDSETQYF
NA	TRBV7-2	NA	TRBJ2-1	17	TGTGCCAGCAGCTTAAGTGGAGGGCCTAGCTCCTACAATGAGCAGTTCTTC	CASSLSGGPSSYNEQFF
TRBD2	TRBV7-9	NA	TRBJ2-5	16	TGTGCCAGCAGCCAAGGGACTAGCGGGGGCCAAGAGACCCAGTACTTC	CASSQGTSGGQETQYF
NA	TRBV27	NA	TRBJ2-2	14	TGTGCCAGCAATCGGTTGCAGGGCACCGGGGAGCTGTTTTTT	CASNRLQGTGELFF
TRBD1	TRBV11-2	NA	TRBJ1-5	16	TGTGCCAGCAGCTCCCGGACAGGCCGGGGGAATCAGCCCCAGCATTTT	CASSSRTGRGNQPQHF
NA	TRBV5-4	once	TRBJ2-2	15	TGTGCCAGCACCTTGGGGAGACAGAACACCGGGGAGCTGTTTTTT	CASTLGRQNTGELFF
TRBD2	TRBV7-6	few	TRBJ2-1	17	TGTGCCAGCAGCTCCTTTAGCGGGGGCTTCGCCTACAATGAGCAGTTCTTC	CASSSFSGGFAYNEQFF
NA	TRBV28	NA	TRBJ1-1	12	TGTGCCAGCAGTTTGGTAGGGGCTGAAGCTTTCTTT	CASSLVGAEAFF
TRBD1	TRBV19	few	TRBJ1-5	14	TGTGCCAGTAGGGGGACAGGGAGCAATCAGCCCCAGCATTTT	CASRGTGSNQPQHF
NA	TRBV6-6	NA	TRBJ1-6	13	TGTGCCAGCAGCACAGGCCGCGCCGGTCCCCTCCACTTT	CASSTGRAGPLHF
TRBD1	TRBV5-4	NA	TRBJ2-3	13	TGTGCCAGCAGCTTGCAGACAGGGAACGCGCAGTATTTT	CASSLQTGNAQYF
NA	TRBV7-7	NA	TRBJ2-7	17	TGTGCCAGCAGCTGGAGGCCCCAGGAGAGGGACTCCTACGAGCAGTACTTC	CASSWRPQERDSYEQYF
NA	TRBV19	once	TRBJ1-5	13	TGTGCCAGTAGCCCGGGGGGGGGCCAGCCCCAGCATTTT	CASSPGGGQPQHF